This paragraph reports one T cell receptor beta chain. Its antigen is currently not known. No base quality values were provided; no much bigger clone lies one nucleotide off. This specimen comes from a study of OX40 agonist ivuxolimab in advanced cancers. In the study overall: Ivuxolimab, which targeted the costimulatory receptor OX40 (CD134), was an agonistic, fully human IgG2 monoclonal antibody. Intravenous ivuxolimab was administered to patients every 2 weeks at six dose levels: 0.01, 0.1, 0.3, 1.5, 3 and 10 mg/kg. Of the roughly 52 dose-escalation patients, hepatocellular carcinoma was present in 19, melanoma in about 15, renal cell carcinoma in 9 and head and neck cancer in 9. The dose-escalation cohort was approximately 83% male with a mean age of roughly 62 years, ranging from 23 to 79. Prior anti-PD-1, anti-PD-L1 or anti-CTLA-4 therapy was permitted, and approximately 40% of dose-escalation patients had received checkpoint inhibitors. Partial responses occurred in three dose-escalation patients: two with cutaneous melanoma and one with hepatocellular carcinoma. Peripheral TCRbeta sequencing was intended to test whether TCR sequence diversity was altered and clonal T-cell expansion was caused by ivuxolimab. The paper describes the monotherapy dose-escalation part (N ≈ 52 patients) of the phase I trial of ivuxolimab. The paper as a whole reports these results and caveats: The antigen specificity of the peripheral T cells that underwent clonal expansion was not determined. Low levels of normalized T-cell clonal expansion were also seen in some patients who did not respond. On average, CD8+ T cells showed more expanded clones than CD4+ T cells after ivuxolimab. At doses of 0.1 to 3.0 mg/kg, clonal expansion of both CD4+ and CD8+ T cells in blood was seen between baseline and week 6. In partial responders in the 0.1-3.0 mg/kg groups, normalized peripheral clonal expansion was found to be among the lowest, especially among CD8+ T cells.

The CDR3 has 17 amino acids, counting the end cysteine and phenylalanine. Just CDR3 DNA is preserved here, 51 bases in frame from base 1. V and J are trimmed by 3 bases and 3 bases, and the gene matches miss 11 bases of the junction. From a lookup of the germline V gene, CDR1 and CDR2 are SGHAT and FQNNGV. The trial excluded patients who had a history of autoimmune disease or were on systemic immunosuppression. Peripheral blood for TCR sequencing was collected from all dose cohorts at baseline, on cycle 4 day 1, and on cycle 7 day 1. The samples were taken from a phase I, first-in-human, multicenter, open-label dose-escalation trial of ivuxolimab. Adults with locally advanced or metastatic melanoma, renal cell carcinoma, hepatocellular carcinoma or head and neck squamous cell carcinoma were enrolled in the trial. Before TCR sequencing, CD4+ T cells and CD8+ T cells from peripheral blood were sorted into separate populations.

For sequencing of the TCRbeta CDR3 region, genomic DNA was extracted from the sorted cells. TCRbeta CDR3 regions were sequenced using the immunoSEQ Assay. The table was pulled from immuneACCESS by TCRdb, which kept in-frame rearrangements only. Such tables lose some clones; where checked, under half of the loss comes from unresolved V genes, and the rest has no known cause. Within this sample are about 58,000 clones, with 80% to 90% of them counted one time only. Of the sample, around 0.8% falls within the top ten clones. The TCR was taken from an adult with an advanced solid tumor such as melanoma, head and neck, liver or kidney cancer. Sequences were derived from CD4+ or CD8+ T cells sorted from blood, sampled in a trial of the OX40 agonist ivuxolimab. The chain is made from TRBV11-2 and TRBJ1-3; TRBD1 lines up with 7 middle nucleotides. The nucleotides read TGTGCCAGCAGCTTGGGTCATCCAGGGGGTAGTGGAAACACCATATATTTT. This codes for CASSLGHPGGSGNTIYF.